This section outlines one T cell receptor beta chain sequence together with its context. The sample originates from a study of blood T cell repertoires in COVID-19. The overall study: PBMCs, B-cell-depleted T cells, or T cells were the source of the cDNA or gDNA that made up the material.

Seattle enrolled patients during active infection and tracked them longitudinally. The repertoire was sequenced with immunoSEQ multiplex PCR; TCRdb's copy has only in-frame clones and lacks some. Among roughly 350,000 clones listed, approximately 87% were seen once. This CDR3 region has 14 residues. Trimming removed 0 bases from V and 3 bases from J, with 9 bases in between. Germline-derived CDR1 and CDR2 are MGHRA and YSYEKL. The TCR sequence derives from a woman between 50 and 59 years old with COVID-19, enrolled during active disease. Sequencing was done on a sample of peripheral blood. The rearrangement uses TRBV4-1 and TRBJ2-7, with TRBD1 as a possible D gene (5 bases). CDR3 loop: CASSQEVRVYEQYF. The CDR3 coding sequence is TGCGCCAGCAGCCAAGAGGTCAGGGTCTACGAGCAGTACTTC.